The 24 T cell receptor beta chains reported below all come from one sample, sequenced in a study of CD8 T cells in Susac syndrome. RNA totalling about 0.45 to 1 ug underwent reverse transcription with random hexamers. TCRdb used MiXCR to reprocess the immunoSEQ multiplex PCR reads, holding one entry per CDR3 protein. Of roughly 200,000 distinct CDR3 sequences listed, around 95% are singletons. Sequencing used CD4+ T cells from PBMCs. The origin of the receptors is a human donor with multiple sclerosis.

The chain recombines TRBV23-1 with TRBJ2-1, with 7 bases that match TRBD2. TRBV23-1 belongs to the ORF category, with a function that is uncertain. The CDR3 spans 12 residues. Trimming removed 3 bases from V and 8 bases from J; junction bases left unmatched: 1. The CDR3 region is CASSHGGDEQFF. In nucleotides, the CDR3 is TGCGCCAGCAGTCATGGGGGGGATGAGCAGTTCTTC.

The chain carries TRBV7-2 and TRBJ1-5; 8 nucleotides match TRBD1. CDR3 size: 14 residues. V was clipped by 5 bases and J by 6 bases; unmatched bases: 6. In germline, CDR1 is SGHTA, CDR2 FQGNSA. The CDR3 DNA follows: TGTGCCAGCAGCCTTCAGGGGGCCTTTCAGCCCCAGCATTTT. The encoded protein is CASSLQGAFQPQHF. The whole variable domain, filled in from reference TRBV7-2 and TRBJ1-5, reads GAGVSQSPSNKVTEKGKDVELRCDPISGHTALYWYRQSLGQGLEFLIYFQGNSAPDKSGLPSDRFSAERTGGSVSTLTIQRTQQEDSAVYLCASSLQGAFQPQHFGDGTRLSIL.

The chain has TRBV3-1 and TRBJ1-2; 9 bases are a match to TRBD1. This CDR3 has 15 residues. With V trimmed by 1 base and J by 8 bases, 8 bases remained unmatched. Germline V gene lookup returns CDR1 LGHDT and CDR2 YNNKEL (reference sequence). CDR3 protein: CASSQVNRGLRGYTF. CDR3 nucleotides: TGTGCCAGCAGCCAAGTGAACAGGGGGCTGCGAGGCTACACCTTC.

This chain connects TRBV27 to TRBJ2-1; 8 bases line up with TRBD2. The ends lost 3 bases at V and 4 bases at J; junction bases unmatched: 11. Germline V gives CDR1 MNHEY, CDR2 SMNVEV (reference sequence). The CDR3 runs to 17 residues. The CDR3 is CASSFAFGTRRYNEQFF. In DNA, the CDR3 is TGTGCCAGCAGTTTCGCTTTCGGGACTAGGAGGTACAATGAGCAGTTCTTC.

The CDR3 reads CASRSTGTGGGYTF. The DNA of the CDR3 is TGTGCCAGCAGAAGCACAGGGACCGGGGGAGGCTACACCTTC. The chain employs TRBV12-3 or TRBV12-4 and TRBJ1-2; TRBD1 might be the D (6 bases). The germline V and J ends were trimmed by 6 bases and 8 bases, with 19 bases remaining between them. The CDR3 consists of 14 residues.

The CDR3 nucleotides read TGTGCCATCTCCCGGGACAGGGGGCGCGAGCAGTACTTC. This sequence encodes CAISRDRGREQYF. The V gene is TRBV15, the J gene TRBJ2-7, with 12 bases fitting TRBD1. Trimming cost V 10 bases and J 6 bases; bases outside gene matches: 7. CDR1 LNHNV and CDR2 YYDKDF come from the germline V gene (reference sequence). The CDR3 is 13 amino acids.

The rearrangement joins TRBV30 to TRBJ2-7; 7 bases are shared with TRBD1. The V segment lost 2 bases and the J segment 4 bases; nucleotides outside the gene matches: 8. The CDR3 runs 14 residues. Looked up from germline, CDR1 is GTSNPN and CDR2 is SVGIG (reference sequence). CDR3 sequence reads: CAWSFGRGLYEQYF. DNA for the CDR3: TGTGCCTGGAGTTTTGGCAGGGGGTTGTACGAGCAGTACTTC.

Only one count was recorded for this clonotype. The chain employs TRBV19 and TRBJ2-5; 7 bases match TRBD2. Unmatched junction bases numbered 3, after V lost 2 bases and J lost 3 bases. The CDR3 is 14 amino acids. Germline CDR1 and CDR2: LNHDA and SQIVND (reference sequence). The CDR3 nucleotides are TGTGCCAGTAGTATAATGACTAGCAAAGAGACCCAGTACTTC. Amino acids: CASSIMTSKETQYF.

This chain connects TRBV24-1 to TRBJ2-3; D uncertain. This CDR3 comprises 15 residues. Germline CDR1 is KGHDR and CDR2 is SFDVKD. V lost 4 bases, J lost 5 bases, and 15 bases lay in between. The DNA for the CDR3 is TGTGCCACCAGTGAAAAAAAAGGCGTGGGAGATACGCAGTATTTT. Translated: CATSEKKGVGDTQYF.

In this sample, this clonotype turned up once. V and J are TRBV20-1 and TRBJ2-3; 8 nucleotides line up with TRBD2. Germline V lookup: CDR1 DFQATT, CDR2 SNEGSKA (reference sequence). The CDR3 extends over 13 amino acids. The J segment lost 6 bases and the V segment lost 3 bases, leaving 5 bases of the junction unmatched. DNA for the CDR3: TGCAGTGCTAGTAAGGCTAGCGGGGATACGCAGTATTTT. This translates into CSASKASGDTQYF.

The V and J genes are TRBV6-1 and TRBJ2-1; tentative D call: TRBD2 (6 bases). CDR1 and CDR2 from the germline V gene are MNHNS and SASEGT. The CDR3 has 13 amino acids. V lost 10 bases and J lost 9, with 19 bases in between. Here the CDR3 DNA reads TGTGCCACCCTCCGCCAGGGAGGACGTGAGCAGTTCTTC. It encodes CATLRQGGREQFF.

The CDR3: CASRLPGTHYGYTF. DNA for the CDR3: TGTGCCAGCAGACTCCCCGGGACCCACTATGGCTACACCTTC. The J gene is TRBJ1-2, the V gene TRBV6-5, with D possibly matching TRBD1 (5 bases). V dropped 6 bases and J dropped 3 bases, with 14 bases sitting between them. Germline CDR1 reads MNHEY; CDR2 reads SVGAGI. The CDR3 consists of 14 residues.

This chain links TRBV18 with TRBJ1-1; a weak D match, TRBD1 (5 bases). The germline CDR1 and CDR2 sequences are KGHSH and LQKENI. The V end lost 0 bases, the J end lost 0 bases, and 14 bases lay between the germline ends. This CDR3 is 17 amino acids long. The DNA for the CDR3 is TGTGCCAGCTCACCACCGATGGCGGGACGGATGAACACTGAAGCTTTCTTT. Encoded protein: CASSPPMAGRMNTEAFF.

The chain joins TRBV27 to TRBJ2-1; 8 bases line up with TRBD2. CDR3 length: 13 amino acids. CDR1 and CDR2 (germline): MNHEY, SMNVEV (reference sequence). The V segment lost 2 bases and the J segment 10 bases; nucleotides outside the gene matches: 4. The CDR3 here is CASSLRGGREQFF. The DNA of the CDR3 is TGTGCCAGCAGTTTACGGGGGGGTCGAGAGCAGTTCTTC.

The V call is TRBV5-1, the J call TRBJ2-1; 8 bases agree with TRBD1. This CDR3 comprises 15 residues. Germline V CDR1 and CDR2: SGHRS, YFSETQ. After removal of 1 base from V and 5 bases from J, the junction contained 5 bases not matched to a gene. CDR3 DNA sequence: TGCGCCAGCAGCTTGCCCGACAGGGGCAACAATGAGCAGTTCTTC. Amino acid sequence: CASSLPDRGNNEQFF.

The rearrangement links TRBV7-9 to TRBJ2-7, with TRBD1 as a possible D gene (5 bases). The CDR3 contains 12 residues. Trimming left V 10 bases short and J 4 bases short, with 14 bases between. In germline, CDR1 is SEHNR, CDR2 FQNEAQ (reference sequence). CDR3 residues: CATSRDGYEQYV. The CDR3 nucleotides are TGTGCCACTTCCAGGGATGGGTACGAGCAGTACGTC.

This chain connects TRBV5-6 to TRBJ2-3, with D uncertain. V gave up 5 bases and J gave up 4 bases, with 14 bases separating them. The CDR3 extends over 14 amino acids. Per germline, CDR1 SGHDT and CDR2 YYEEEE. In nucleotides, the CDR3 is TGTGCCAGCAGTATCGGGCCTTACGCAGATACGCAGTATTTT. Translation gives CASSIGPYADTQYF.

This chain links TRBV19 with TRBJ2-3; 8 bases line up with TRBD2. This CDR3 comprises 14 residues. Trimming removed 6 bases from V and 2 bases from J; junction bases left unmatched: 4. CDR1 is LNHDA and CDR2 is SQIVND in the germline V gene (reference sequence). The CDR3 here is CASRRRGDTDTQYF. CDR3 DNA: TGTGCCAGTAGGAGGCGGGGGGACACAGATACGCAGTATTTT.

The chain employs TRBV20-1 and TRBJ1-2, with D possibly matching TRBD1 (6 bases). This CDR3 is 13 amino acids long. V was pared by 5 bases and J by 2 bases, with 12 bases between. Germline V gene data show CDR1 as DFQATT and CDR2 as SNEGSKA (reference sequence). CDR3 DNA: TGCAGTGCTGGGGTACAGGGAAACTATGGCTACACCTTC. It encodes CSAGVQGNYGYTF.

This clonotype was seen a single time. This chain joins TRBV29-1 and TRBJ1-2; tentatively, D is TRBD1 (5 bases). V dropped 4 bases and J dropped 8 bases, with 14 bases sitting between them. The CDR3 extends over 12 amino acids. Germline V gene data show CDR1 as SQVTM and CDR2 as ANQGSEA. The CDR3 DNA follows: TGCAGCGTTGCGGGACGCACTTTAGGCTACACCTTC. It yields the protein CSVAGRTLGYTF.

The chain carries TRBV27 and TRBJ2-2; D is undetermined. CDR3 size: 13 residues. V was pared by 2 bases and J by 7 bases, with 8 bases between. Germline CDR1 is MNHEY and CDR2 is SMNVEV (reference sequence). The chain's CDR3 is CASSLTPGGELFF. The CDR3, as DNA: TGTGCCAGCAGTTTAACGCCCGGCGGGGAGCTGTTTTTT.

The rearrangement links TRBV27 to TRBJ2-3, with D unresolved. CDR3 length: 16 residues. Germline-derived CDR1 and CDR2 are MNHEY and SMNVEV (reference sequence). The V and J ends lost 6 bases and 1 base respectively, with 17 bases between them. CDR3 bases: TGTGCCAGCAGAGGTCGACTCCTTTCCGGCACAGATACGCAGTATTTT. This codes for CASRGRLLSGTDTQYF.

V usage is TRBV7-9 and J usage is TRBJ2-7, with TRBD1 as a possible D gene (6 bases). V lost 6 bases and J lost 6, with 9 bases in between. This CDR3 spans 11 amino acids. Germline V gene lookup returns CDR1 SEHNR and CDR2 FQNEAQ (reference sequence). This CDR3 reads CASRGAGEQYF. CDR3 coding DNA: TGTGCCAGCAGGGGGGCAGGCGAGCAGTACTTC.

The chain joins TRBV19 to TRBJ2-1; TRBD2 is a possible D gene (5 bases). The CDR3 runs 12 residues. The germline V and J ends were trimmed by 5 bases and 7 bases, with 9 bases remaining between them. Germline V gene data show CDR1 as LNHDA and CDR2 as SQIVND (reference sequence). This chain's CDR3 is CASSPAGNEQFF. In DNA form, the CDR3 reads TGTGCCAGTAGTCCGGCGGGTAATGAGCAGTTCTTC.